This T cell receptor (beta chain) was recorded in a study of glioma-infiltrating T cells after dendritic cell vaccination. TCRB CDR3 was amplified from 2 ug genomic DNA or less. Profiled with immunoSEQ multiplex PCR; TCRdb holds only in-frame clones, not every one. The sample carries 99,000 or so clones, nearly 90% recorded once. CDR3 length equals 19 residues. CDR1 SQVTM and CDR2 ANQGSEA come from the germline V gene. The time point denotes: after dendritic cell vaccination, including at tumor progression/relapse. Blood PBMC samples: pre-vaccination, two weeks post third vaccination, and at tumor progression. This clone showed up just once. Its specificity is unknown. The study's findings and limits: Survival was not directly related to TCR clonality in these patients. Longer survival after dendritic cell vaccination followed higher pretreatment TIL content.

The source of this sequence is a human donor with glioblastoma. The chain employs TRBV29-1 and TRBJ2-5; 7 bases are shared with TRBD2. Gene TRBJ2-7 matches the end of the DNA better, so the J call may be wrong. Sequencing used blood, obtained after dendritic cell vaccination. CDR3 region: CSVEFPPGGWAGDPYEQYF. In DNA, the CDR3 is TGCAGCGTTGAATTTCCTCCTGGCGGTTGGGCGGGGGACCCGTACGAGCAGTACTTC.